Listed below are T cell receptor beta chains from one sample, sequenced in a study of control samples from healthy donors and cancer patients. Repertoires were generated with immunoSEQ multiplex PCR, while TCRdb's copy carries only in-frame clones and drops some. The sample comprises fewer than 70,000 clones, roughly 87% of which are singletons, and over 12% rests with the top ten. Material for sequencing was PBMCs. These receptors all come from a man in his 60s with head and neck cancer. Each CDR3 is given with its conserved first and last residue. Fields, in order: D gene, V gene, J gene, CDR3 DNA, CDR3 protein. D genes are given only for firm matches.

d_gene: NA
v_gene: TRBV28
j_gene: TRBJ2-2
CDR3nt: TGTGCCAGCACCTCCTGGGCGGGGGAGCTGTTTTTT
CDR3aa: CASTSWAGELFF

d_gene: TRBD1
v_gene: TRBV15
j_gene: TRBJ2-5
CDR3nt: TGTGCCACCAGCAAAGACAGGGTGAGAGAGACCCAGTACTTC
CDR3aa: CATSKDRVRETQYF

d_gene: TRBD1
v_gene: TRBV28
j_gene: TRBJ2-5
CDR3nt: TGTGCCAGCAGTCCAAGACAGGGGCGGAACGTGCAGTTTGAGACCCAGTACTTC
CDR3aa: CASSPRQGRNVQFETQYF

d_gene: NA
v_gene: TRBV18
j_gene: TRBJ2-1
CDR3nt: TGTGCCAGCTCACCACCCAGGCAGAGCTCCTACAATGAGCAGTTCTTC
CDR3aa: CASSPPRQSSYNEQFF

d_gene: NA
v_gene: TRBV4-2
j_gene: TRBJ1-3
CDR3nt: TGTGCCAGCAGCCAAGGACCGCTGCAAAACACCATATATTTT
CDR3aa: CASSQGPLQNTIYF

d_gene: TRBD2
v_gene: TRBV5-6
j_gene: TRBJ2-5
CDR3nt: TGTGCCAGCAGCCAGGATGGCGGGAGGCGAGAGACCCAGTACTTC
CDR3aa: CASSQDGGRRETQYF

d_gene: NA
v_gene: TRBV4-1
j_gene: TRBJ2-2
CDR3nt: TGCGCCAGCAGCCAAGACAGAGCGAACACCGGGGAGCTGTTTTTT
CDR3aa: CASSQDRANTGELFF

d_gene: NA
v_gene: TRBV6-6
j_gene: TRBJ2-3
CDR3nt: TGTGCCAGCAGTCCTTTACAGACAGGCCTCACAGATACGCAGTATTTT
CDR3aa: CASSPLQTGLTDTQYF

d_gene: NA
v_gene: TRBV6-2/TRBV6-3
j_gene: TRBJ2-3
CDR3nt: TGTGCCAGCAGTTACTCGTCCGCCGGGGGAACAGGGAGCACAGATACGCAGTATTTT
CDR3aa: CASSYSSAGGTGSTDTQYF

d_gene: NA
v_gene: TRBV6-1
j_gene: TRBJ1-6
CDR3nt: TGTGCCAGCAGTGAGGACAGACTGTATAATTCACCCCTCCACTTT
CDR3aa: CASSEDRLYNSPLHF

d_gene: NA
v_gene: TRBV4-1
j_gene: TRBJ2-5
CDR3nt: TGCGCCAGCAGCCAAGAACTCCAGGGAAGGGAGACCCAGTACTTC
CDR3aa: CASSQELQGRETQYF

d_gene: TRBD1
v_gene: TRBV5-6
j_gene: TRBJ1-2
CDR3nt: TGTGCCAGCAGCTTGGGCCCGGGACAGTCCTATGGCTACACCTTC
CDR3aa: CASSLGPGQSYGYTF